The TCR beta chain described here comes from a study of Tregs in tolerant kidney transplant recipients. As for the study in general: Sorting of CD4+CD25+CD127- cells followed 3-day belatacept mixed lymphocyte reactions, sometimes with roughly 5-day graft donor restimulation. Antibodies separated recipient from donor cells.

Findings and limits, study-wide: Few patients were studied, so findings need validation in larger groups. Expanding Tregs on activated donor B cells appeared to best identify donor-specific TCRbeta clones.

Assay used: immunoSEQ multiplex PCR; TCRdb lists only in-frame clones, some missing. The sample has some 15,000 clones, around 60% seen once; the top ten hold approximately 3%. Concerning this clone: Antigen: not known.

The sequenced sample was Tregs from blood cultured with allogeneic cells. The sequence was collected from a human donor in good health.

The CDR3 loop reads CASSDLGRGNTEAFF. CDR3 in DNA: TGTGCCAGCAGTGATTTAGGGAGAGGGAACACTGAAGCTTTCTTT. The chain combines TRBV6-1 with TRBJ1-1, with D hard to call. The V gene's germline CDR1 is MNHNS and CDR2 SASEGT. Trimming stripped 3 bases from V and 1 base from J, with 12 bases between. This CDR3 has 15 residues.